This T cell receptor beta chain was found in a study of human T cells and chemical hapten exposure. General study results and limits: Significantly more large CDR3 similarity clusters were formed by expanded TCRs than by controls.

The length of the CDR3 is 12 residues. The V end was cut by 5 bases, the J end by 0 bases, with 4 bases between. The germline V gene has CDR1 SGHTA and CDR2 FQGNSA. Time point reported: patch test 2, 6 weeks after DPC sensitization. The treatment here: therapeutic diphenylcyclopropenone sensitization with weekly scalp DPC. Whole blood that had not been fractionated was the source of extracted total RNA. There are many counts of this clonotype. Its specificity is unknown. Unique molecular identifiers were linked by the library to individual cDNA molecules. TCRdb called the RACE reads again in MiXCR, with one record for every CDR3 protein. The sample has a few hundred thousand distinct CDR3 sequences; about 6% are singletons.

The V call is TRBV7-2, the J call TRBJ1-1; D gene unclear. This specimen was whole blood, taken in connection with sensitization to the hapten diphenylcyclopropenone (DPC). The receptor comes from a woman aged 18-35 years with alopecia areata. Some clones in this sample may be carry-over from other donors' samples. The CDR3 reads CASSQLNTEAFF. CDR3 DNA: TGTGCCAGCAGCCAGCTGAACACTGAAGCTTTCTTT.